What follows are 9 T cell receptor beta chains derived from one specimen sequenced in a study of shared clonotypes between healthy human individuals. Sequencing used immunoSEQ multiplex PCR; TCRdb keeps in-frame clones, though not all of them. The repertoire holds some 490,000 clones, with around 80% as singletons. Sequencing used PBMCs. Every receptor here comes from a middle-aged woman in good health. Some clones in this sample may be carry-over from other donors' samples.

This chain links TRBV19 with TRBJ1-3; TRBD1 agrees at 9 bases. The CDR3 spans 16 residues. CDR1 LNHDA and CDR2 SQIVND come from the germline V gene (reference sequence). J was trimmed by 2 bases and V by 4 bases; bases with no gene match: 6. As DNA, the CDR3 is TGTGCCAGTAGTACGACAGGGGGAGCGCCTGGAAACACCATATATTTT. This gives the protein CASSTTGGAPGNTIYF.

This chain uses TRBV29-1 with TRBJ2-1; 7 nucleotides match TRBD1. J gave up 0 bases and V 7 bases, and 9 bases lay outside the gene matches. CDR1 and CDR2 from the germline V gene are SQVTM and ANQGSEA. This CDR3 has 15 residues. The CDR3 region is CSADRGQSSYNEQFF. CDR3 in DNA: TGCAGCGCAGACCGGGGACAGAGCTCCTACAATGAGCAGTTCTTC.

This clone has a single count. This chain uses TRBV4-2 with TRBJ2-7; no clear D gene. CDR3 length: 11 amino acids. Trimming stripped 5 bases from V and 5 bases from J, with 7 bases between. Germline V gene data show CDR1 as LGHNA and CDR2 as YNFKEQ. The CDR3, as DNA: TGTGCCAGCAGCTTTTTAGACGAGCAGTACTTC. Encoded protein: CASSFLDEQYF.

The V gene is TRBV30, the J gene TRBJ2-5; unclear D gene. The CDR3 has 16 residues. Trimming cost V 1 base and J 5 bases, with 20 bases left between them. CDR1 is GTSNPN, CDR2 SVGIG, per germline (reference sequence). The CDR3 loop reads CAWSGLGSFLMETQYF. CDR3 bases: TGTGCCTGGAGTGGGCTGGGATCTTTTCTGATGGAGACCCAGTACTTC.

The chain links TRBV2 to TRBJ2-1; D is undetermined. This CDR3 is 12 amino acids long. Trimming took off 8 bases at V and 7 bases at J, with 12 bases between the two ends. CDR1 and CDR2 (germline): SNHLY, FYNNEI. The CDR3 DNA sequence: TGTGCCAGCGGCGCGGTCGGGAATGAGCAGTTCTTC. This gives the protein CASGAVGNEQFF. The whole variable domain, filled in from reference TRBV2 and TRBJ2-1, reads EPEVTQTPSHQVTQMGQEVILRCVPISNHLYFYWYRQILGQKVEFLVSFYNNEISEKSEIFDDQFSVERPDGSNFTLKIRSTKLEDSAMYFCASGAVGNEQFFGPGTRLTVL.

The J gene is TRBJ1-1, the V gene TRBV5-1; 8 bases line up with TRBD1. The junction had 9 bases not matched to a gene; V was cut back by 4 bases and J by 4 bases. The length of the CDR3 is 15 residues. Germline V gene sequence: CDR1 SGHRS, CDR2 YFSETQ. The CDR3, as DNA: TGCGCCAGCAGCCTAGACAGGGGAACGGGCACTGAAGCTTTCTTT. Translation gives CASSLDRGTGTEAFF.

The chain employs TRBV4-1 and TRBJ1-2, with 10 positions matching TRBD1. The germline V gene has CDR1 MGHRA and CDR2 YSYEKL. The CDR3 is 14 residues long. Trimming at V came to 4 bases and at J to 4 bases, leaving 3 bases not matched to a gene. The CDR3 is CASSPGTGVYGYTF. The CDR3, as DNA: TGCGCCAGCAGCCCCGGGACAGGGGTCTATGGCTACACCTTC.

The chain couples TRBV28 to TRBJ1-1, with 8 bases matching TRBD1. Germline V CDR1 and CDR2: MDHEN, SYDVKM. The CDR3 contains 15 residues. After removal of 8 bases from V and 2 bases from J, the junction contained 10 bases not matched to a gene. This CDR3 is CASGEPGQGNTEAFF. The DNA of the CDR3 is TGTGCCAGCGGTGAGCCTGGACAGGGCAACACTGAAGCTTTCTTT.

This clone appeared once. The chain employs TRBV5-5 and TRBJ2-1, with 14 positions matching TRBD2. The CDR3 has 18 residues. V shed 0 bases, J shed 9 bases, and the junction held 11 bases outside the gene matches. Germline V gives CDR1 SGHKS, CDR2 YYEKEE (reference sequence). The CDR3 reads CASSLGTSGRFPKGEQFF. In nucleotides, the CDR3 is TGTGCCAGCAGCTTGGGGACTAGCGGGAGGTTCCCCAAGGGTGAGCAGTTCTTC.